One TCR beta chain is described in this entry. Its cognate antigen is unknown. TCRdb re-derived calls from the 5' RACE reads in MiXCR, one entry per CDR3 protein. The sample includes over 130,000 distinct CDR3 sequences, under 45% of them seen just once. The sample belongs to a study of CD8 T cells in ankylosing spondylitis. General study findings and limits: In synovial fluid and blood from reactive arthritis, some motif variants were previously reported. Disease-linked clones were reportedly significantly enriched in matched ankylosing spondylitis synovial fluid.

The sequencing input was synovial fluid, either unsorted or a sorted T cell fraction (not recorded which). This TCR derives from a male donor with ankylosing spondylitis.

The CDR3: CSAVEKDRESTKGNTIYF. CDR3 nucleotides: TGCAGTGCTGTCGAAAAAGACAGGGAGTCAACGAAAGGAAACACCATATATTTT. This rearrangement joins TRBV20-1 to TRBJ1-3, with 7 bases matching TRBD1. This CDR3 has 18 residues. Trimming at V came to 5 bases and at J to 4 bases, leaving 20 bases not matched to a gene. Germline loops: CDR1 DFQATT, CDR2 SNEGSKA (reference sequence).